These 30 T cell receptor beta chains share one sample of origin, sequenced in a study of tumor-infiltrating lymphocytes in primary liver carcinoma. Co-extraction yielded RNA and DNA from 20-30 mg of unsorted bulk tissue. Making TCR beta cDNA involved approximately 520 ng total RNA and a constant-region primer. Researchers made the TCR beta libraries by running three nested multiplex PCR rounds with slightly modified ARM-PCR. The first two PCR rounds used TRBV1-TRBV30 primers with a Cbeta primer, nine to eleven cycles each. TCRdb ran MiXCR on the multiplex PCR reads and lists one entry per CDR3 protein. The sample yields about 210,000 distinct CDR3 sequences, just under 85% seen once. The specimen was tumor tissue from primary liver carcinoma. Receptors originate from a man aged 35 to 55 with primary liver carcinoma and hepatitis B virus infection.

This clonotype was seen a single time. Given the absence of the conserved phenylalanine or tryptophan at the CDR3 end, a read error is likely. No DNA is shown, since the ends of the CDR3 on it are uncertain; the CDR3 is the one TCRdb lists. This chain links TRBV6-1 with TRBJ2-7. The CDR3 is 15 residues long, counting both termini. From germline, CDR1 is MNHNS and CDR2 SASEGT. CDR3: CASSEADRSSYEQCS.

Details on this clonotype: Likely a read error: the CDR3 ends without its conserved phenylalanine or tryptophan. The chain uses TRBV11-1 and TRBJ2-3; no definite D call. V lost 8 bases and J lost 3, with 30 bases in between. The CDR3 loop spans 19 amino acids. Germline V gene lookup returns CDR1 SGHAT and CDR2 FQDESV (reference sequence). The CDR3 region has the DNA TGTGCCAGCTGCTCTGGGGAAAGCTCTGTTGAAGCCCGTACAGATACGCAGTATTCT. Protein: CASCSGESSVEARTDTQYS.

The rearrangement uses TRBV7-9 and TRBJ2-2; 7 bases are shared with TRBD1. Per germline, CDR1 SEHNR and CDR2 FQNEAQ (reference sequence). Unmatched junction bases numbered 6, after V lost 5 bases and J lost 9 bases. CDR3 length equals 13 residues. CDR3 sequence: CASSDRAARELFF. The CDR3, as DNA: TGTGCCAGCAGCGACAGGGCAGCGAGGGAGCTGTTTTTT.

In regard to this clonotype: Because the CDR3 is missing its conserved closing phenylalanine or tryptophan, this is likely a read error. V gene TRBV6-1 combines with J gene TRBJ2-7; no firm D call. There are 13 residues in the CDR3. The V gene lost 6 bases and the J gene lost 1 base, with 10 bases spanning the gap. The germline V gene encodes CDR1 MNHNS and CDR2 SASEGT. This chain's CDR3 is CASRLVGSYEQYL. DNA for the CDR3: TGTGCCAGCAGGTTAGTGGGTTCCTACGAGCAGTACTTA.

This clonotype was detected a few times. This clone may be a read error of a much larger clone one base away. The chain recombines TRBV12-3 or TRBV12-4 with TRBJ1-1; D might be TRBD1 (6 bases). V lost 5 bases and J 11 bases, leaving 15 bases between the germline ends. CDR3 length equals 12 residues. CDR3 DNA: TGTGCCAGCAGTGAACAGGGTGTGCAGGCTTTCTTT. As protein: CASSEQGVQAFF.

On this clonotype itself: A much bigger clone sits one base away, suggesting this may be a read error. This rearrangement joins TRBV28 to TRBJ1-4, with a tentative D call TRBD1 (6 bases). This CDR3 has 15 amino acids. The germline V gene encodes CDR1 MDHEN and CDR2 SYDVKM. The CDR3 coding sequence is TGTGGCAGCAGTTTCGGGGGCTCTACCAATGAAAAACTGTTTTTT. Amino acid sequence: CGSSFGGSTNEKLFF.

To note about this clonotype: At one end, the junction sequence differs from germline, possibly due to a read error. V usage is TRBV20-1 and J usage is TRBJ1-2; D unclear. Per germline, CDR1 DFQATT and CDR2 SNEGSKA (reference sequence). This CDR3 contains 12 residues. The CDR3 DNA sequence: TGCAGTGCTAAGACACTCAACTATGGCTACACCTTT. As protein: CSAKTLNYGYTF.

A few counts support this clonotype. V usage is TRBV7-9 and J usage is TRBJ2-7; D gene unclear. The V end was cut by 5 bases, the J end by 2 bases, with 7 bases between. The CDR3 is made up of 12 amino acids. Germline CDR1 reads SEHNR; CDR2 reads FQNEAQ (reference sequence). The CDR3 DNA is TGTGCCAGCAGCCGGGCCACCTACGAGCAGTACTTC. Its protein is CASSRATYEQYF.

This chain links TRBV7-9 with TRBJ2-7; possibly TRBD1 for D (5 bases). Germline values: CDR1 SEHNR, CDR2 FQNEAQ (reference sequence). V lost 5 bases, J lost 9 bases, and 14 bases lay in between. The CDR3 extends over 12 amino acids. In DNA, the CDR3 is TGTGCCAGCAGCCGGACGCTTACAGGGCAGTACTTC. Translating it yields CASSRTLTGQYF.

The CDR3 nucleotides are TGCAGCGTAAAAGCGGGAGTTCGGTCATACGAGCAGTACTTC. Residues: CSVKAGVRSYEQYF. The chain couples TRBV29-1 to TRBJ2-7; 8 positions match TRBD2. The V segment lost 6 bases and the J segment 4 bases; nucleotides outside the gene matches: 11. Germline assignment: CDR1 SQVTM and CDR2 ANQGSEA. This CDR3 spans 14 amino acids.

Comment on this clonotype: At one end, the junction sequence differs from germline, possibly due to a read error. DNA of the CDR3: TGTGCCAGTAGCTTAGAACCTGGCGGGAACTGGGTCGAGCAGTACTTC. Its protein product is CASSLEPGGNWVEQYF. The rearrangement joins TRBV11-2 to TRBJ2-7; D perhaps matches TRBD2 (6 bases). The CDR3 is 16 residues long. Germline V CDR1 and CDR2: SGHAT, FQNNGV.

In the case of this clonotype: The CDR3 end shows no conserved phenylalanine or tryptophan, and so a read error is likely. The chain uses TRBV4-3 and TRBJ2-7; TRBD2 aligns across 8 bases. This CDR3 has 16 residues. With 0 bases clipped from V and 4 bases from J, the junction kept 8 bases outside the gene matches. The germline CDR1 and CDR2 sequences are LGHNA and YSLEER. The CDR3 DNA sequence: TGCGCCAGCAGCCAAGAGGTGGGGACTAGGTGTTACGAGCAGTACTTA. Its translation is CASSQEVGTRCYEQYL.

In regard to this clonotype: The CDR3 does not end in the conserved phenylalanine or tryptophan, so this is likely a read error. The chain couples TRBV10-3 to TRBJ2-7; 8 nucleotides agree with TRBD1. CDR1 and CDR2 (germline): ENHRY, SYGVKD. The junction had 6 bases not matched to a gene; V was cut back by 6 bases and J by 5 bases. This CDR3 comprises 13 residues. In DNA, the CDR3 is TGTGCCATCAGGGTACAGGGGGGCCACGAGCAGTACTCC. This gives the protein CAIRVQGGHEQYS.

Comments on this clonotype: At one end, the junction sequence differs from germline, possibly due to a read error. This sequence joins TRBV5-1 and TRBJ2-3, with 9 bases fitting TRBD1. Germline CDR1 and CDR2: SGHRS and YFSETQ. The CDR3 contains 14 residues. CDR3 DNA: TGCGTCAGCAGTTTGGGACAGGGCTCAGATACGCAGTATTTT. It is translated as CVSSLGQGSDTQYF.

This clonotype has just one count. This clone may be a read error of a much larger clone one base away. This sequence joins TRBV5-6 and TRBJ2-7, with 7 bases that match TRBD2. Germline V gene sequence: CDR1 SGHDT, CDR2 YYEEEE. With V trimmed by 2 bases and J by 5 bases, 4 bases remained unmatched. The CDR3 has 13 amino acids. The CDR3 region is CASSFLAEDEQYF. The CDR3 nucleotides are TGTGCCAGCAGCTTCCTAGCGGAAGACGAGCAGTACTTC.

This clonotype was seen only once. V and J are TRBV29-1 and TRBJ2-2; 9 nucleotides agree with TRBD1. The V gene's germline CDR1 is SQVTM and CDR2 ANQGSEA. The CDR3 contains 15 residues. With 4 bases clipped from V and 16 bases from J, the junction kept 19 bases outside the gene matches. The chain's CDR3 is CSVVGQGHHTGEQFF. The CDR3 nucleotides read TGCAGCGTTGTAGGACAGGGGCATCACACCGGGGAACAGTTTTTT.

The V and J genes are TRBV11-1 and TRBJ1-2, with D uncertain. Trimming shortened V by 6 bases and J by 7 bases, and 18 bases separated the two germline ends. This CDR3 is 14 amino acids long. In germline, CDR1 is SGHAT, CDR2 FQDESV (reference sequence). CDR3 DNA: TGTGCCAGCAGTTTCAAGGGATTTAGCTGTGGCTACACCTTC. This sequence encodes CASSFKGFSCGYTF.

On this clonotype itself: The junction does not match germline at one end; this may be a read error. The rearrangement uses TRBV12-3 or TRBV12-4 and TRBJ1-5, with D perhaps matching TRBD1 (5 bases). The CDR3 covers 13 residues. The CDR3 DNA sequence: TGTGCCAGCAGCCAGGGAGCCTATCAGCCCCATCATTTT. Encoded protein: CASSQGAYQPHHF.

In the case of this clonotype: Just one base apart from a much larger clone, this may be a read error. The chain has TRBV4-2 and TRBJ1-1; tentatively, D is TRBD1 (5 bases). This CDR3 has 14 amino acids. Per germline, CDR1 LGHNA and CDR2 YNFKEQ. CDR3 bases: TGTGCCAGCGGCCAAGATCGGGGGAACACTGAAGCTATCTTT. Amino acids: CASGQDRGNTEAIF.

To note about this clonotype: The germline gene is not matched at one end of the junction; a read error may be the cause. The J gene is TRBJ1-5, the V gene TRBV6-2 or TRBV6-3; no clear D. Germline lookup yields CDR1 MNHEY and CDR2 SVGEGT. The CDR3 loop spans 18 amino acids. In nucleotides, the CDR3 is TGTGCCAGCAGTCACACCCTTCAGACCTTGCCCCCGAATCAGCCCCAGCTTTTT. It specifies CASSHTLQTLPPNQPQLF.

This chain uses TRBV5-1 with TRBJ1-2; tentative D call: TRBD1 (5 bases). V gave up 4 bases and J gave up 3 bases, with 13 bases separating them. Looked up from germline, CDR1 is SGHRS and CDR2 is YFSETQ. The CDR3 is 14 amino acids. CDR3 sequence (DNA): TGCGCCAGCAGCCTGAGGGGATGTGACTATGGCTACACCTTC. This translates into CASSLRGCDYGYTF.

Comments on this clonotype: The missing conserved phenylalanine or tryptophan at the end of this CDR3 makes a read error likely. The chain has TRBV11-2 and TRBJ2-5; D remains ambiguous. The CDR3 covers 11 residues. Germline CDR1 SGHAT, CDR2 FQNNGV. The CDR3 reads CASSLGETQYS. In DNA, the CDR3 is TGCGCCAGCAGTTTGGGGGAGACCCAGTACTCC.

Remarks on this clonotype: Germline and junction disagree at one end, which may indicate a read error. V gene TRBV11-2 combines with J gene TRBJ2-7, with D perhaps being TRBD1 or TRBD2 (6 bases each). The CDR3 extends over 12 amino acids. Germline CDR1 reads SGHAT; CDR2 reads FQNNGV. CDR3 coding DNA: TGTGACAGCAATCCCGGGGGCTACGAACAGTACTTC. Protein: CDSNPGGYEQYF.

Comment on this clonotype: The junction differs from germline at one of its ends, possibly a read error. The gene calls are TRBV29-1 and TRBJ1-1; perhaps TRBD1 as D (6 bases). The V gene's germline CDR1 is SQVTM and CDR2 ANQGSEA. The CDR3 runs to 15 residues. CDR3 loop: CSAEVWGASNTEALF. CDR3 nucleotides: TGCAGCGCTGAAGTTTGGGGGGCTAGTAACACTGAAGCTTTATTT.

Concerning this clonotype itself: The junction departs from germline at one end; a sequencing error may be responsible. The V and J genes are TRBV4-1 and TRBJ2-7, with 9 bases matching TRBD1. CDR1 and CDR2 (germline): MGHRA, YSYEKL. This CDR3 region has 17 residues. The CDR3 DNA reads as TGCGTCAGCAGCCGAGGGGGAGGACAGGGGCTCTCCTACGAGCAGTACTTC. Translating gives CVSSRGGGQGLSYEQYF.

Of note for this clonotype: The junction and the germline gene differ at one end; a read error may be behind it. The chain couples TRBV4-2 to TRBJ1-2; weak D call: TRBD1 (6 bases). From germline, CDR1 is LGHNA and CDR2 YNFKEQ. This CDR3 contains 19 residues. The CDR3 is CVSSQGPKGLGGMNYGYTF. The CDR3 region has the DNA TGTGTCAGCAGCCAAGGGCCGAAGGGTTTAGGGGGGATGAACTATGGCTACACCTTC.

As for this clonotype: Without the conserved terminal phenylalanine or tryptophan, this CDR3 likely stems from a read error. The rearrangement joins TRBV24-1 to TRBJ2-3; 7 positions agree with TRBD2. The CDR3 covers 16 residues. J lost 0 bases, V lost 8 bases, and 10 bases had no gene match. CDR1 KGHDR and CDR2 SFDVKD come from the germline V gene. CDR3 bases: TGTGCCACCATTGGGGGGGGAACGACTAGCACAGATACGCAGTATGTT. This translates into CATIGGGTTSTDTQYV.

In nucleotides, the CDR3 is TGTGCCACCAGGTCGACAAGGGCTTCCCAGCCCCAGCATTTT. It translates to CATRSTRASQPQHF. The chain is built from TRBV28 and TRBJ1-5, with no clear D. CDR3 size: 14 residues. Looked up from germline, CDR1 is MDHEN and CDR2 is SYDVKM. The V end was cut by 10 bases, the J end by 7 bases, with 20 bases between.

Concerning this clonotype: A read error is possible here, since a much larger clone lies one base away. The conserved final phenylalanine or tryptophan is absent from the CDR3, which likely points to a read error. V and J are TRBV5-1 and TRBJ2-6; D possibly corresponds to TRBD2 (6 bases). V lost 0 bases, J lost 4 bases, and 11 bases lay in between. The CDR3 contains 16 residues. Germline V gene data show CDR1 as SGHRS and CDR2 as YFSETQ. The chain's CDR3 is CASSLDLATGANVLTY. CDR3 sequence (DNA): TGCGCCAGCAGCTTGGACCTAGCGACCGGGGCCAACGTCCTGACTTAC.

This clonotype occurred a few times. Being one base from a much bigger clone, this may be a read error. Likely a read error: the CDR3 ends without its conserved phenylalanine or tryptophan. The gene calls are TRBV14 and TRBJ2-5, with a tentative D call TRBD2 (6 bases). The germline V gene has CDR1 SGHDN and CDR2 FVKESK. The CDR3 has 14 residues. The DNA of the CDR3 is TGTGCCAGCAACCAAGCCGGGGGCCAAGAGACCCAGTACTTA. It is translated as CASNQAGGQETQYL.